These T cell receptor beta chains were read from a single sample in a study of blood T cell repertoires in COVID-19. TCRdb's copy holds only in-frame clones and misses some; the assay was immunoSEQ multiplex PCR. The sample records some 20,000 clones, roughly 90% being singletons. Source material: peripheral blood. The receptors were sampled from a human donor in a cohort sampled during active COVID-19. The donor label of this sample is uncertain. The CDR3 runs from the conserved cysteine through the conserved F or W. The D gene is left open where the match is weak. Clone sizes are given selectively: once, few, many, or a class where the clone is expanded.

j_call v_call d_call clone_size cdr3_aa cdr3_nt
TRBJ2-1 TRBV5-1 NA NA CASSSQGAGNEQFF TGCGCCAGCAGCTCCCAAGGAGCTGGCAATGAGCAGTTCTTC
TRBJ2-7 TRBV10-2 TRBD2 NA CASRPLAGGSYEQYF TGCGCCAGCAGGCCCCTAGCGGGAGGTTCCTACGAGCAGTACTTC
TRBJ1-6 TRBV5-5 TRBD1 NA CASNRDSNSPLHF TGTGCCAGCAACCGGGACAGCAATTCACCCCTCCACTTT
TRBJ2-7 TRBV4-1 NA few CASSHLAPSYEQYF TGCGCCAGCAGCCATTTGGCTCCTTCCTACGAGCAGTACTTC
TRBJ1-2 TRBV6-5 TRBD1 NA CASGRTGLYGYTF TGTGCCAGCGGAAGGACAGGGCTGTATGGCTACACCTTC
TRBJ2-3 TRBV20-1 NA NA CSASGVASTDTQYF TGCAGTGCTAGTGGCGTCGCTAGCACAGATACGCAGTATTTT
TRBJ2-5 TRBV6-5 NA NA CASSRGETQYF TGTGCCAGCAGTAGGGGAGAGACCCAGTACTTC
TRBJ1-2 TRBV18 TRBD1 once CASSPFGTGDGSYGYTF TGTGCCAGCTCACCTTTCGGGACAGGCGACGGGAGCTATGGCTACACCTTC
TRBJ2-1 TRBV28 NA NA CASSPESGDYNEQFF TGTGCCAGCAGTCCCGAGAGCGGCGACTACAATGAGCAGTTCTTC
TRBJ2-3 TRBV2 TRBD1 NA CASRQPGQGGQTDTQYF TGTGCCAGCAGGCAACCGGGACAGGGCGGTCAGACAGATACGCAGTATTTT
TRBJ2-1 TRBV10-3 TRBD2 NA CAISGVGSGSNEQFF TGTGCCATCAGTGGAGTGGGTAGCGGGAGCAATGAGCAGTTCTTC
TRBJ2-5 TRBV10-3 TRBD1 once CAINPGQGGEETQYF TGTGCCATCAATCCGGGACAGGGAGGGGAAGAGACCCAGTACTTC
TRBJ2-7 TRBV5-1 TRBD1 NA CASSPQGTATYEQYF TGCGCCAGCAGCCCCCAAGGGACAGCAACCTACGAGCAGTACTTC
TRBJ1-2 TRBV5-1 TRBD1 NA CASSPRSTGGDYGYTF TGCGCCAGCAGCCCCAGATCGACAGGGGGCGACTATGGCTACACCTTC
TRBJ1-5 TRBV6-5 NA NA CASKAGASNQPQHF TGTGCCAGCAAAGCAGGGGCCAGCAATCAGCCCCAGCATTTT
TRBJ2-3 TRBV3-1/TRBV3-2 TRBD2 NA CASSQARGGYTDTQYF TGTGCCAGCAGCCAAGCCCGGGGGGGCTACACAGATACGCAGTATTTT
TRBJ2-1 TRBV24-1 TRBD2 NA CATIIVAGGDNEQFF TGTGCCACCATAATCGTGGCGGGAGGGGACAATGAGCAGTTCTTC
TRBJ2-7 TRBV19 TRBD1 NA CASSINRGQEQYF TGTGCCAGTAGTATTAATAGGGGGCAGGAGCAGTACTTC
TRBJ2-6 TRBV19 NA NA CASSPQGANVLTF TGTGCCAGTAGTCCTCAGGGGGCCAACGTCCTGACTTTC
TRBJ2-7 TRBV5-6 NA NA CASSRRTAYEQYF TGTGCCAGCAGCCGTCGGACAGCCTACGAGCAGTACTTC
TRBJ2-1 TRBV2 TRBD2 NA CASMASGYNEQFF TGTGCCAGCATGGCTAGCGGGTACAATGAGCAGTTCTTC
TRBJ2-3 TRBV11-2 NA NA CASSLRSGLTTDTQYF TGTGCCAGCAGCCTCAGAAGTGGGCTTACCACAGATACGCAGTATTTT
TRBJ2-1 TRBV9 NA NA CASSVEAASSYNEQFF TGTGCCAGCAGCGTAGAGGCGGCCTCCTCCTACAATGAGCAGTTCTTC
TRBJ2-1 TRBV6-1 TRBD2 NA CASSEGPETSGGYNEQFF TGTGCCAGCAGTGAAGGCCCAGAGACTAGCGGAGGTTACAATGAGCAGTTCTTC
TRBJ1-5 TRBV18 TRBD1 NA CASSLNRGSNQPQHF TGTGCCAGCTCACTCAACAGGGGTAGCAATCAGCCCCAGCATTTT
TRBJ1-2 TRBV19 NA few CASLQANYGYTF TGTGCCAGTCTGCAGGCGAACTATGGCTACACCTTC
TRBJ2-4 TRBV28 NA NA CASRKRQAKNIQYF TGTGCCAGCAGAAAAAGACAGGCCAAAAACATTCAGTACTTC
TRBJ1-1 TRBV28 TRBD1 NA CASNGQGKSTEAFF TGTGCCAGCAATGGACAGGGAAAAAGCACTGAAGCTTTCTTT
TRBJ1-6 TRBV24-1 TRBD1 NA CAPRTGGREPLHF TGTGCCCCCCGGACAGGGGGAAGGGAGCCCCTCCACTTT
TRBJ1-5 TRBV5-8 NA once CASSLRGLTNQPQHF TGTGCCAGCAGCTTGAGGGGCCTCACCAATCAGCCCCAGCATTTT
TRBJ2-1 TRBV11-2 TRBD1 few CASSEGAESYNEQFF TGTGCCAGCAGCGAGGGGGCGGAATCCTACAATGAGCAGTTCTTC
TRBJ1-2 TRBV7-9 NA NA CASSFGQNYGYTF TGTGCCAGCAGCTTTGGCCAGAACTATGGCTACACCTTC
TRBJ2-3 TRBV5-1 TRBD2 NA CASSGGRTSGSSDTQYF TGCGCCAGCAGCGGGGGCCGGACTAGCGGGAGCTCGGATACGCAGTATTTT
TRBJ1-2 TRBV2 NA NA CASSEGGHDYGYTF TGTGCCAGCAGTGAGGGAGGCCATGACTATGGCTACACCTTC
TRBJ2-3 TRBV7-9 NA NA CASSLAADGADTQYF TGTGCCAGCAGCTTGGCAGCTGACGGGGCAGATACGCAGTATTTT
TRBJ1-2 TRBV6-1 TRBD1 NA CASSDRGAFGYTF TGTGCCAGCAGTGACAGGGGGGCGTTTGGCTACACCTTC
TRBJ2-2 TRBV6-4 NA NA CASSVGGEAGELFF TGTGCCAGCAGTGTTGGCGGGGAGGCCGGGGAGCTGTTTTTT
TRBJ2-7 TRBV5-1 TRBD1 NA CASSSGQDHLGVEQYF TGCGCCAGCAGCTCGGGACAGGACCACCTGGGGGTCGAGCAGTACTTC
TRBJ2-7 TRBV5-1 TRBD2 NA CASSVRDYSYEQYF TGCGCCAGCAGCGTCCGGGACTATTCCTACGAGCAGTACTTC
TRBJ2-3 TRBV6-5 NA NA CASSRGTHADTQYF TGTGCCAGCAGCCGGGGGACTCACGCAGATACGCAGTATTTT
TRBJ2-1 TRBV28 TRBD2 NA CASSPAGVGDEQFF TGTGCCAGCAGCCCAGCGGGAGTCGGCGATGAGCAGTTCTTC
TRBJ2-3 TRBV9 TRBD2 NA CASSVGSGRSRTDTQYF TGTGCCAGCAGCGTTGGTAGCGGGAGGAGTCGCACAGATACGCAGTATTTT